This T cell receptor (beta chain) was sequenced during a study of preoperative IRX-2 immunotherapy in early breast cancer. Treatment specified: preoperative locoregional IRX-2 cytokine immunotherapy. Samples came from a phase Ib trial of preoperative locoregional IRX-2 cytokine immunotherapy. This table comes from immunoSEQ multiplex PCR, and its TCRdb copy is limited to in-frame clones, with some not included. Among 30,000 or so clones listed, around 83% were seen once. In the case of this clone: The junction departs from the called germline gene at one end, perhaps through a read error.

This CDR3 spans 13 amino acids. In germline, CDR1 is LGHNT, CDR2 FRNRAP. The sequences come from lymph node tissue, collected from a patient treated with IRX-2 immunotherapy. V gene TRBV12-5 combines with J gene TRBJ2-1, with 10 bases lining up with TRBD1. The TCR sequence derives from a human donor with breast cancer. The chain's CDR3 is CASGTGVVDEQFF. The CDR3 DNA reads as TGTGCCAGTGGGACAGGGGTTGTTGATGAGCAGTTCTTC.